These T cell receptor beta chains were read from a single sample in a study of blood T cell repertoires in COVID-19. Sequencing used immunoSEQ multiplex PCR; TCRdb keeps in-frame clones, though not all of them. Of some 150,000 clones in the sample, around four fifths were seen once. Sequencing used peripheral blood. Receptor source: a human donor in a cohort sampled during active COVID-19. Each CDR3 is given with its conserved first and last residue. D genes are given only for firm matches. The size entry is marked missing in some rows and otherwise reads once, few, many or a size class.

NA	TRBV6-5	TRBJ2-3	TRBD1	CASSPDRADTQYF	TGTGCCAGCAGCCCGGACAGGGCAGATACGCAGTATTTT
once	TRBV4-1	TRBJ2-7	TRBD2	CATSSGAYEQYF	TGCGCCACTTCTAGCGGAGCCTACGAGCAGTACTTC
NA	TRBV29-1	TRBJ2-7	TRBD1	CSVKGGTGPYEQYF	TGCAGCGTTAAAGGGGGGACAGGGCCCTACGAGCAGTACTTC
NA	TRBV5-1	TRBJ1-2	TRBD1	CASSLEGQGLGYTF	TGCGCCAGCAGCTTGGAGGGACAGGGGCTTGGCTACACCTTC
NA	TRBV4-2	TRBJ2-1	TRBD2	CASSQVTSATYNEQFF	TGTGCCAGCAGCCAAGTGACTAGCGCCACCTACAATGAGCAGTTCTTC
NA	TRBV15	TRBJ1-2	TRBD1	CATSIDRGVGSYTF	TGTGCCACCAGTATTGACAGGGGTGTCGGGAGCTACACCTTC
NA	TRBV3-1/TRBV3-2	TRBJ1-1	TRBD1	CASSYRDRNTEAFF	TGTGCCAGCAGCTACCGGGACAGGAACACTGAAGCTTTCTTT
few	TRBV19	TRBJ2-2	NA	CASSIQGFGELFF	TGTGCCAGTAGTATACAGGGCTTCGGGGAGCTGTTTTTT
NA	TRBV19	TRBJ2-7	NA	CASTSGKGSYEQYF	TGTGCCAGTACCTCAGGGAAGGGCTCCTACGAGCAGTACTTC
NA	TRBV7-9	TRBJ2-7	TRBD2	CASSSGLPTYEQYF	TGTGCCAGCAGCTCGGGACTACCAACCTACGAGCAGTACTTC
once	TRBV5-1	TRBJ2-5	NA	CASSLGVAVYQETQYF	TGCGCCAGCAGCTTGGGCGTAGCGGTGTACCAAGAGACCCAGTACTTC
few	TRBV19	TRBJ2-1	TRBD2	CASSTAQGGAGGYEQFF	TGTGCCAGTAGTACGGCCCAAGGCGGAGCGGGAGGGTATGAGCAGTTCTTC
NA	TRBV4-1	TRBJ2-7	TRBD1	CASSQEPGQGIYEQYF	TGCGCCAGCAGCCAAGAGCCGGGACAGGGCATCTACGAGCAGTACTTC
few	TRBV19	TRBJ2-5	TRBD2	CASSISLAGAQETQYF	TGTGCCAGTAGTATATCCCTAGCGGGGGCGCAAGAGACCCAGTACTTC
NA	TRBV18	TRBJ1-1	NA	CASSPRQGWSTEAFF	TGTGCCAGCTCACCACGGCAGGGATGGAGCACTGAAGCTTTCTTT
NA	TRBV27	TRBJ2-5	NA	CASSLSRRARETQYF	TGTGCCAGCAGTTTATCGAGGAGGGCCCGAGAGACCCAGTACTTC
NA	TRBV19	TRBJ2-3	NA	CARPQGTDTQYF	TGTGCCAGGCCCCAGGGTACAGATACGCAGTATTTT
NA	TRBV7-7	TRBJ1-3	TRBD1	CASSPASGTELVFNGNTIYF	TGTGCTAGCAGCCCCGCCTCCGGGACAGAGTTAGTATTTAATGGAAACACCATATATTTT
once	TRBV6-6	TRBJ2-5	NA	CASSYTPPGLETQYF	TGTGCCAGCAGTTACACCCCGCCAGGGCTGGAGACCCAGTACTTC
NA	TRBV7-2	TRBJ2-5	NA	CASRLTGYALEFQETQYF	TGTGCCAGCAGATTAACGGGATACGCCCTCGAGTTCCAAGAGACCCAGTACTTC
NA	TRBV4-2	TRBJ2-7	TRBD1	CASSQDRQGMGSSYEQYF	TGTGCCAGCAGCCAAGACAGACAGGGGATGGGAAGCTCCTACGAGCAGTACTTC
NA	TRBV5-1	TRBJ2-5	TRBD2	CASSRLAAAQETQYF	TGCGCCAGCAGCCGACTAGCGGCCGCCCAAGAGACCCAGTACTTC
NA	TRBV4-2	TRBJ2-7	TRBD2	CASSQQGTSGSGGYEQYF	TGTGCCAGCAGCCAACAAGGGACTAGCGGGAGTGGGGGCTACGAGCAGTACTTC
NA	TRBV19	TRBJ1-6	TRBD1	CASRIPGGLNDSPLHF	TGTGCCAGTAGGATCCCAGGGGGATTGAACGATTCACCCCTCCACTTT
once	TRBV5-1	TRBJ2-1	TRBD2	CASRFPGGYNEQFF	TGCGCCAGCAGGTTCCCGGGAGGGTACAATGAGCAGTTCTTC
NA	TRBV18	TRBJ2-5	TRBD1	CASSSGPGQGKETQYF	TGTGCCAGCTCATCGGGTCCGGGACAGGGGAAAGAGACCCAGTACTTC
NA	TRBV11-3	TRBJ2-5	NA	CASSLGAFVGQNQETQYF	TGTGCCAGCAGCTTAGGGGCTTTCGTGGGGCAGAACCAAGAGACCCAGTACTTC
NA	TRBV7-3	TRBJ2-1	NA	CASSLSGASNEQFF	TGTGCCAGCAGCTTAAGCGGGGCGAGCAATGAGCAGTTCTTC
NA	TRBV7-7	TRBJ2-1	TRBD2	CASSTGLAVNEQFF	TGTGCTAGCAGCACGGGACTAGCTGTCAATGAGCAGTTCTTC
NA	TRBV7-8	TRBJ2-7	TRBD2	CASSLVLAQDPYEQYF	TGTGCCAGCAGCCTCGTACTAGCGCAAGACCCCTACGAGCAGTACTTC
NA	TRBV3-1/TRBV3-2	TRBJ2-3	NA	CASSQVPSADTQYF	TGTGCCAGCAGCCAAGTCCCATCTGCGGATACGCAGTATTTT
NA	TRBV5-1	TRBJ1-6	NA	CASSLVQRVNSPLHF	TGCGCCAGCAGCTTGGTTCAGAGGGTAAATTCACCCCTCCACTTT
NA	TRBV9	TRBJ2-7	NA	CASSPRDTGGEQYF	TGTGCCAGCAGCCCACGGGACACCGGCGGGGAGCAGTACTTC
NA	TRBV11-3	TRBJ2-2	NA	CASSIRFTGELFF	TGTGCCAGCAGCATCAGGTTCACCGGGGAGCTGTTTTTT
NA	TRBV5-1	TRBJ1-1	NA	CASRLGRMTVNTEAFF	TGCGCCAGCAGACTCGGTCGGATGACAGTGAACACTGAAGCTTTCTTT
NA	TRBV2	TRBJ2-3	TRBD1	CASREGAFSTDTQYF	TGTGCCAGCAGAGAGGGGGCATTTAGCACAGATACGCAGTATTTT
few	TRBV10-2	TRBJ2-7	NA	CASSNPGDSYEQYF	TGCGCCAGCAGTAATCCGGGAGACTCCTACGAGCAGTACTTC
NA	TRBV19	TRBJ2-3	TRBD1	CASSNDRAGTDTQYF	TGTGCCAGTAGTAACGACAGGGCAGGCACAGATACGCAGTATTTT
NA	TRBV11-2	TRBJ1-1	TRBD1	CASSKTGTGSLEAFF	TGTGCCAGCAGCAAAACCGGGACAGGATCCCTTGAAGCTTTCTTT
NA	TRBV2	TRBJ1-1	TRBD1	CASSVPGTDRTEAFF	TGTGCCAGCAGTGTACCCGGGACAGATCGCACTGAAGCTTTCTTT